The 7 T cell receptor beta chains listed next were all sequenced from one sample in a study of blood T cells in healthy people across ages. The second PCR ran about 6 to 12 cycles with a sample-barcoded 5' primer and J-beta primers. TCRdb used MiXCR to reprocess the 5' RACE reads, holding one entry per CDR3 protein. The data contain about 1,800,000 distinct CDR3 sequences, roughly 27% of them singletons. What was sequenced was blood. The source of these receptors is a woman aged 25 to 39 in good health.

This clonotype was counted between two and nine times. V usage is TRBV7-6 and J usage is TRBJ2-3; unclear D gene. From germline, CDR1 is SGHVS and CDR2 FNYEAQ. The CDR3 runs 15 residues. The V end lost 7 bases, the J end lost 4 bases, and 18 bases lay between the germline ends. CDR3 amino acids: CASTPSIRVPDTQYF. The CDR3, as DNA: TGTGCCAGCACCCCCTCCATAAGGGTGCCAGATACGCAGTATTTT.

This rearrangement joins TRBV5-5 to TRBJ2-5; TRBD2 matches at 9 bases. Germline V gives CDR1 SGHKS, CDR2 YYEKEE (reference sequence). The CDR3 has 16 residues. V dropped 0 bases and J dropped 5; count of bases not matched to a gene: 8. CDR3 loop: CASSLVAGGSWETQYF. The CDR3 nucleotides are TGTGCCAGCAGCTTGGTGGCGGGAGGGTCCTGGGAGACCCAGTACTTC.

CDR3 region: CASSFEGTEEHEQYF. The CDR3 DNA reads as TGTGCCAGTAGTTTTGAGGGGACAGAGGAACACGAGCAGTACTTC. This sequence joins TRBV19 and TRBJ2-4; 7 positions agree with TRBD1. The closer fit of TRBJ2-7 to the DNA end suggests the J call may be wrong. This CDR3 has 15 amino acids. Germline loops: CDR1 LNHDA, CDR2 SQIVND (reference sequence).

This clonotype was counted a few times. The V call is TRBV5-6, the J call TRBJ2-6, with a tentative D call TRBD2 (5 bases). The V and J ends lost 3 bases and 4 bases respectively, with 26 bases between them. The germline V gene encodes CDR1 SGHDT and CDR2 YYEEEE. The CDR3 extends over 20 amino acids. The CDR3 reads CASSSEGLSNPRRGANVLTF. The DNA for the CDR3 is TGTGCCAGCAGCTCTGAAGGACTCTCGAACCCCCGTAGAGGGGCCAACGTCCTGACTTTC.

The V call is TRBV29-1, the J call TRBJ2-1; 9 nucleotides align to TRBD2. The CDR3 runs to 14 residues. Germline values: CDR1 SQVTM, CDR2 ANQGSEA. V was clipped by 4 bases and J by 8 bases; unmatched bases: 9. CDR3 amino acids: CSVVGREGSHEQFF. CDR3 sequence (DNA): TGCAGCGTTGTGGGGCGGGAGGGCTCCCATGAGCAGTTCTTC.

The V call is TRBV12-3 or TRBV12-4, the J call TRBJ1-5; D is unresolved. The CDR3 extends over 14 amino acids. The V gene lost 3 bases and the J gene lost 7 bases, with 13 bases spanning the gap. In nucleotides, the CDR3 is TGTGCCAGCAGTTTGGAGAATGCCGGCCAGCCCCAGCATTTT. The encoded protein is CASSLENAGQPQHF.

This clonotype was picked up a small number of times. This chain connects TRBV7-9 to TRBJ1-1; 8 nucleotides align to TRBD1. This CDR3 has 12 amino acids. Per the germline V gene, CDR1 is SEHNR and CDR2 is FQNEAQ (reference sequence). Trimming cost V 5 bases and J 12 bases; bases outside gene matches: 8. The CDR3 region has the DNA TGTGCCAGCAGCAATGGACAGGGCGGATCTTTCTTT. Residues: CASSNGQGGSFF.